One and the same sample provided the 15 T cell receptor beta chains below, sequenced in a study of circulating CD8 cells and anti-PD-1 response in melanoma. Sorting of live CD3+CD8+TCRalphabeta+ cells by PD-1 and/or TIGIT gave four subsets. Using about 15 ng of total RNA, TCR libraries were made with the QIAseq Immune Repertoire TCR panel. TCRdb analysed the reads with MiXCR anew, one entry per CDR3 protein. The sample holds some 700 distinct CDR3 sequences, about 13% seen once. The sample in question was CD8+ T cells from PBMCs, obtained at baseline or after one month of anti-PD-1 therapy (not recorded which). These TCRs come from a human donor with melanoma.

This clonotype is medium-sized by share. The V gene is TRBV11-2, the J gene TRBJ2-5; no definite D call. The CDR3 extends over 13 amino acids. The germline V gene encodes CDR1 SGHAT and CDR2 FQNNGV. V was pared by 0 bases and J by 5 bases, with 7 bases between. The CDR3 is CASSLDTRETQYF. The DNA for the CDR3 is TGTGCCAGCAGCTTAGACACCCGGGAGACCCAGTACTTC.

Concerning this clonotype: This likely came from a read error, as a far larger clone is one base away. This sequence joins TRBV5-5 and TRBJ2-1; perhaps TRBD2 as D (6 bases). In germline, CDR1 is SGHKS, CDR2 YYEKEE (reference sequence). This CDR3 spans 14 amino acids. DNA for the CDR3: TGTGCCAGCAGCGCCACGGATGGAGGGGCTGAGCGGTTCTTC. Its protein product is CASSATDGGAERFF.

By proportion, this clonotype is medium-sized. The rearrangement joins TRBV30 to TRBJ2-7; tentative D call: TRBD2 (6 bases). Germline V lookup: CDR1 GTSNPN, CDR2 SVGIG (reference sequence). This CDR3 has 14 amino acids. The V end was cut by 0 bases, the J end by 5 bases, with 14 bases between. CDR3 coding DNA: TGTGCCTGGAGTGTAATTTTCTGGGGGGACGAGCAGTACTTC. This encodes CAWSVIFWGDEQYF. The full variable domain, in which reference TRBV30 and TRBJ2-7 provide the parts outside the CDR3, is SQTIHQWPATLVQPVGSPLSLECTVEGTSNPNLYWYRQAAGRGLQLLFYSVGIGQISSEVPQNLSASRPQDRQFILSSKKLLLSDSGFYLCAWSVIFWGDEQYFGPGTRLTVT.

Relative to its sample, this clonotype is large. The V and J genes are TRBV3-1 and TRBJ1-1; D is undetermined. The V and J ends lost 4 bases and 4 bases respectively, with 10 bases between them. Per germline, CDR1 LGHDT and CDR2 YNNKEL (reference sequence). The CDR3 has 13 amino acids. The CDR3 bases are TGTGCCAGCAGCCTTGGGTGGGTCACTGAAGCTTTCTTT. Amino acid sequence: CASSLGWVTEAFF.

By sample fraction, this clonotype is large (0.1 to 1%). V gene TRBV3-1 combines with J gene TRBJ2-7; D not resolved. Looked up from germline, CDR1 is LGHDT and CDR2 is YNNKEL (reference sequence). Trimming took off 0 bases at V and 0 bases at J, with 15 bases between the two ends. This CDR3 region has 17 residues. CDR3 coding DNA: TGTGCCAGCAGCCAAGAAGGAGTGGCAGATAGCTCCTACGAGCAGTACTTC. Residues: CASSQEGVADSSYEQYF.

Of note for this clonotype: The likely explanation is a read error, given a far larger clone one base away. V gene TRBV7-2 combines with J gene TRBJ2-1, with D possibly being TRBD2 (6 bases). Looked up from germline, CDR1 is SGHTA and CDR2 is FQGNSA. The V gene lost 4 bases and the J gene lost 10 bases, with 11 bases spanning the gap. The CDR3 runs to 12 residues. DNA for the CDR3: TGTGCCAGCAGCTCCCAGACTAGAGAGCAGTTCTTC. This codes for CASSSQTREQFF.

This clonotype was counted between two and nine times. The CDR3 sequence is CASSMGASYGYTF. DNA of the CDR3: TGTGCCAGTAGTATGGGCGCAAGCTATGGCTACACCTTC. V is TRBV19 and J is TRBJ1-2; D remains unclear. Per the germline V gene, CDR1 is LNHDA and CDR2 is SQIVND (reference sequence). This CDR3 region has 13 residues. V was pared by 3 bases and J by 4 bases, with 9 bases between.

The chain links TRBV6-4 to TRBJ2-3, with TRBD2 identical over 14 bases. CDR1 and CDR2 (germline): MRHNA, SNTAGT. This CDR3 is built from 15 residues. Trimming cost V 4 bases and J 10 bases; bases outside gene matches: 7. The CDR3 reads CASSAGTSGGQAQYF. In DNA, the CDR3 is TGTGCCAGCAGTGCCGGGACTAGCGGGGGACAGGCGCAGTATTTT.

This clonotype qualifies as medium-sized. The chain is built from TRBV28 and TRBJ2-4; D call uncertain. The CDR3 consists of 13 residues. Germline CDR1 is MDHEN and CDR2 is SYDVKM. V dropped 8 bases and J dropped 8 bases, with 16 bases sitting between them. The DNA of the CDR3 is TGTGCCAGCGAAACCGGGCCTCAGGACATTCAGTACTTC. This codes for CASETGPQDIQYF. Full variable domain (outside the CDR3, taken from reference TRBV28 and TRBJ2-4): DVKVTQSSRYLVKRTGEKVFLECVQDMDHENMFWYRQDPGLGLRLIYFSYDVKMKEKGDIPEGYSVSREKKERFSLILESASTNQTSMYLCASETGPQDIQYFGAGTRLSVL.

This clonotype is labeled as large (0.1 to 1%). The CDR3 DNA follows: TGTGCCAGCAGTTTTCGTGGGCCCATCAATCAGCCCCAGCATTTT. Its translation: CASSFRGPINQPQHF. V gene TRBV5-6 combines with J gene TRBJ1-5; D gene unclear. Germline V gene lookup returns CDR1 SGHDT and CDR2 YYEEEE. The CDR3 runs to 15 residues. V lost 5 bases and J 3 bases, leaving 15 bases between the germline ends.

In its sample, this clonotype is medium-sized. This chain connects TRBV27 to TRBJ2-5; D is possibly TRBD1 (5 bases). Trimming left V 5 bases short and J 1 base short, with 20 bases between. This CDR3 has 17 residues. The germline gives CDR1 MNHEY, CDR2 SMNVEV (reference sequence). The CDR3 DNA reads TGTGCCAGCAGTCGAACCGCAGGGCGTTTGGGCCAAGAGACCCAGTACTTC. It translates to CASSRTAGRLGQETQYF.

By share, this clonotype ranks as medium-sized. The chain has TRBV28 and TRBJ2-5, with 9 positions matching TRBD1. The CDR3 spans 15 residues. Germline values: CDR1 MDHEN, CDR2 SYDVKM. Germline trimming cut 4 bases from V and 4 bases from J; bases unmatched to any gene: 7. The CDR3 region is CASSSLTGGGETQYF. The CDR3 DNA sequence: TGTGCCAGCAGTTCCCTCACAGGGGGCGGAGAGACCCAGTACTTC.

This clonotype is large in the sample. The chain has TRBV28 and TRBJ2-5; 8 bases are a match to TRBD2. The CDR3 is 16 residues long. CDR1 MDHEN and CDR2 SYDVKM come from the germline V gene. V was pared by 6 bases and J by 0 bases, with 9 bases of the junction left unmatched. The CDR3 loop reads CASSPPSGRDQETQYF. The CDR3 DNA is TGTGCCAGCAGCCCCCCCTCCGGGAGGGACCAAGAGACCCAGTACTTC.

By proportion, this clonotype is medium-sized. The chain carries TRBV6-4 and TRBJ2-3, with 10 nucleotides matching TRBD2. J was trimmed by 5 bases and V by 0 bases; bases with no gene match: 8. The CDR3 length is 17 residues. Per the germline V gene, CDR1 is MRHNA and CDR2 is SNTAGT. Here the CDR3 DNA reads TGTGCCAGCAGTGACTCGTATTCGGCTAGCGGGAGAGATACGCAGTATTTT. This sequence encodes CASSDSYSASGRDTQYF.

By frequency in the sample, this clonotype is large. This chain uses TRBV19 with TRBJ1-1; D remains ambiguous. This CDR3 region has 14 residues. V was trimmed by 3 bases and J by 6 bases, leaving 14 bases between them. Germline CDR1 LNHDA, CDR2 SQIVND (reference sequence). CDR3: CASSIERRSPEAFF. The CDR3 DNA reads as TGTGCCAGTAGTATTGAACGGAGATCCCCTGAAGCTTTCTTT. Using reference TRBV19 and TRBJ1-1 for the parts outside the CDR3, the full variable domain is DGGITQSPKYLFRKEGQNVTLSCEQNLNHDAMYWYRQDPGQGLRLIYYSQIVNDFQKGDIAEGYSVSREKKESFPLTVTSAQKNPTAFYLCASSIERRSPEAFFGQGTRLTVV.